One and the same sample provided the 26 T cell receptor beta chains below, sequenced in a study of T cell responses to AZD1222 COVID-19 vaccine. Measured with immunoSEQ multiplex PCR; TCRdb has only the in-frame clones, and not every one. The data contain about 140,000 clones, just over 85% of them singletons. The starting material was peripheral blood, obtained on day 0 of AZD1222 vaccination. These receptors were collected from an adult in good health.

The chain has TRBV12-3 or TRBV12-4 and TRBJ2-3; no reliable D call. V was trimmed by 3 bases and J by 8 bases, leaving 6 bases between them. The CDR3 is 11 residues long. The CDR3 is CASSLESTQYF. CDR3 nucleotides: TGTGCCAGCAGTTTGGAGAGTACGCAGTATTTT.

This chain uses TRBV7-8 with TRBJ1-5; a possible D gene is TRBD1 (5 bases). This CDR3 has 13 residues. V dropped 0 bases and J dropped 6 bases, with 6 bases sitting between them. Germline CDR1 is SGHVS and CDR2 is FQNEAQ. CDR3 amino acids: CASSLAGTQPQHF. The CDR3 DNA is TGTGCCAGCAGCTTAGCGGGGACTCAGCCCCAGCATTTT.

This clone appeared once. The gene calls are TRBV7-2 and TRBJ2-7; D call uncertain. Per the germline V gene, CDR1 is SGHTA and CDR2 is FQGNSA. The ends were cut back, 4 bases at V and 0 bases at J, with 13 bases in the middle. This CDR3 region has 15 residues. The CDR3 protein is CASSSLGMGSYEQYF. The CDR3 DNA follows: TGTGCCAGCAGCTCGTTAGGGATGGGCTCCTACGAGCAGTACTTC.

The V and J genes are TRBV7-9 and TRBJ2-7; D possibly corresponds to TRBD2 (5 bases). V was trimmed by 4 bases and J by 7 bases, leaving 20 bases between them. Germline V CDR1 and CDR2: SEHNR, FQNEAQ (reference sequence). The CDR3 covers 15 residues. Here the CDR3 reads CASSSWTDTPGEQYF. The CDR3 DNA reads TGTGCCAGCAGCTCCTGGACGGATACCCCGGGAGAGCAGTACTTC.

The gene calls are TRBV6-5 and TRBJ2-5; no clear D. CDR3 length equals 14 residues. Per the germline V gene, CDR1 is MNHEY and CDR2 is SVGAGI. Trimming stripped 8 bases from V and 4 bases from J, with 17 bases between. CDR3 in DNA: TGTGCCAGCCCCTTCTCTGGGGTTTCAGAGACCCAGTACTTC. Encoded protein: CASPFSGVSETQYF.

On this clone itself: At one end the junction does not follow the germline gene, possibly because of a read error. The chain combines TRBV6-5 with TRBJ1-3; D remains ambiguous. CDR3 length: 14 amino acids. The germline CDR1 and CDR2 sequences are MNHEY and SVGAGI. The CDR3 protein is CASSDSGRVNTIYF. DNA for the CDR3: TGTGCCAGCAGTGACTCGGGGAGGGTAAACACCATATATTTT.

This clone appeared a single time. The chain combines TRBV15 with TRBJ1-3; no clear D gene. Germline V gene data show CDR1 as LNHNV and CDR2 as YYDKDF (reference sequence). The CDR3 runs 12 residues. The V gene lost 3 bases and the J gene lost 5 bases, with 5 bases spanning the gap. CDR3 amino acids: CATSSDRNTIYF. For the CDR3, the DNA is TGTGCCACCAGCAGTGATCGAAACACCATATATTTT.

The V and J genes are TRBV5-1 and TRBJ2-3, with TRBD2 identical over 11 bases. From germline, CDR1 is SGHRS and CDR2 YFSETQ. This CDR3 has 17 amino acids. The J segment lost 2 bases and the V segment lost 0 bases, leaving 5 bases of the junction unmatched. The CDR3 region is CASSLAIAGGPTDTQYF. CDR3 sequence (DNA): TGCGCCAGCAGCTTGGCCATAGCGGGAGGGCCCACAGATACGCAGTATTTT.

The rearrangement uses TRBV4-3 and TRBJ1-4; unclear D gene. This CDR3 is built from 18 residues. The germline V gene encodes CDR1 LGHNA and CDR2 YSLEER. V shed 4 bases and J shed 4 bases, with 22 bases lying between them. CDR3 amino acids: CASSLEWRLTFGNEKLFF. CDR3 nucleotides: TGCGCCAGCAGCCTAGAGTGGCGGTTGACGTTTGGTAATGAAAAACTGTTTTTT.

The rearrangement joins TRBV6-1 to TRBJ1-1; no clear D. Per the germline V gene, CDR1 is MNHNS and CDR2 is SASEGT. Trimming stripped 2 bases from V and 1 base from J, with 11 bases between. The CDR3 contains 15 residues. For the CDR3, the DNA is TGTGCCAGCAGTGAAAACCCCACGGGGAACACTGAAGCTTTCTTT. It yields the protein CASSENPTGNTEAFF.

The chain recombines TRBV30 with TRBJ1-3, with 10 bases aligning to TRBD1. CDR1 is GTSNPN, CDR2 SVGIG, per germline (reference sequence). The CDR3 extends over 14 amino acids. The V segment lost 4 bases and the J segment 4 bases; nucleotides outside the gene matches: 4. The CDR3 DNA reads TGTGCCTGGAACCTGGACAGGGGGGGAAACACCATATATTTT. Residues: CAWNLDRGGNTIYF.

The chain joins TRBV28 to TRBJ1-1, with TRBD1 matching 7 bases. The germline CDR1 and CDR2 sequences are MDHEN and SYDVKM. V trimming: 4 bases; J trimming: 1 base; junction bases outside the gene matches: 12. The CDR3 is 17 amino acids. Here the CDR3 DNA reads TGTGCCAGCAGTTCGTTCCAAAACAGGGGCTGGAACACTGAAGCTTTCTTT. Residues: CASSSFQNRGWNTEAFF. The complete variable domain, with remaining parts taken from reference TRBV28 and TRBJ1-1, reads DVKVTQSSRYLVKRTGEKVFLECVQDMDHENMFWYRQDPGLGLRLIYFSYDVKMKEKGDIPEGYSVSREKKERFSLILESASTNQTSMYLCASSSFQNRGWNTEAFFGQGTRLTVV.

A word on this clone: A read error may account for a junction end that differs from germline. V gene TRBV27 combines with J gene TRBJ2-7, with D perhaps TRBD1 (5 bases). Germline V gene lookup returns CDR1 MNHEY and CDR2 SMNVEV (reference sequence). The CDR3 runs 14 residues. The CDR3 loop is CASSSGTISAGLPF. As DNA, the CDR3 is TGTGCCAGCAGTTCAGGCACCATCTCCGCAGGGCTCCCCTTC.

This clone was counted only a few times. The chain joins TRBV15 to TRBJ2-1, with 7 positions matching TRBD2. CDR1 is LNHNV and CDR2 is YYDKDF in the germline V gene (reference sequence). The V segment lost 5 bases and the J segment 4 bases; nucleotides outside the gene matches: 17. The CDR3 covers 18 residues. DNA of the CDR3: TGTGCCACCAGCCTACCTAGGTTGGCTAGCGGACTGTACAATGAGCAGTTCTTC. Residues: CATSLPRLASGLYNEQFF.

The chain uses TRBV6-4 and TRBJ2-1; TRBD2 matches 10 bases. Trimming removed 6 bases from V and 6 bases from J; junction bases left unmatched: 8. Germline-derived CDR1 and CDR2 are MRHNA and SNTAGT. The CDR3 sequence is 15 residues long. The CDR3 DNA sequence: TGTGCCAGCAGACCCCTAGCGGGAGTAGGCAATGAGCAGTTCTTC. Its protein is CASRPLAGVGNEQFF.

The rearrangement links TRBV4-2 to TRBJ2-5, with D uncertain. Germline-derived CDR1 and CDR2 are LGHNA and YNFKEQ. V dropped 1 base and J dropped 5 bases, with 8 bases sitting between them. The CDR3 contains 13 residues. The CDR3, as DNA: TGTGCCAGCAGCCAAGTGGTCGGGGAGACCCAGTACTTC. It is translated as CASSQVVGETQYF.

This chain joins TRBV19 and TRBJ1-1; D possibly corresponds to TRBD1 (5 bases). This CDR3 region has 13 residues. Trimming shortened V by 10 bases and J by 0 bases, and 12 bases separated the two germline ends. Germline V gene sequence: CDR1 LNHDA, CDR2 SQIVND (reference sequence). CDR3 DNA: TGTGCCACCAGACAGAGTATGAACACTGAAGCTTTCTTT. Its translation: CATRQSMNTEAFF.

The chain combines TRBV29-1 with TRBJ2-1; D possibly corresponds to TRBD1 (5 bases). V was shortened by 6 bases and J by 6 bases, with 15 bases between the two germline ends. Germline assignment: CDR1 SQVTM and CDR2 ANQGSEA. The CDR3 consists of 13 residues. The CDR3 sequence is CSVESDKVNEQFF. CDR3 in DNA: TGCAGCGTCGAATCGGACAAGGTCAATGAGCAGTTCTTC.

The count of this clone is one. The chain carries TRBV7-9 and TRBJ2-7; 9 bases agree with TRBD1. V was clipped by 10 bases and J by 5 bases; unmatched bases: 9. Per the germline V gene, CDR1 is SEHNR and CDR2 is FQNEAQ (reference sequence). This CDR3 contains 13 residues. The CDR3 DNA reads TGTGCCACCGGACCGGGACAGGGTGACGAGCAGTACTTC. It specifies CATGPGQGDEQYF.

The chain is built from TRBV29-1 and TRBJ2-1; D gene uncertain. Per germline, CDR1 SQVTM and CDR2 ANQGSEA. Trimming left V 2 bases short and J 4 bases short, with 12 bases between. This CDR3 has 14 residues. In nucleotides, the CDR3 is TGCAGCGTTGAATGGTCAGAATTATACAATGAGCAGTTCTTC. Translating it yields CSVEWSELYNEQFF.

This chain's CDR3 is CATGVSGRAYEQYF. DNA of the CDR3: TGTGCCACCGGGGTTAGCGGGAGGGCATACGAGCAGTACTTC. This chain joins TRBV15 and TRBJ2-7, with 11 bases lining up with TRBD2. This CDR3 has 14 residues. Germline lookup yields CDR1 LNHNV and CDR2 YYDKDF (reference sequence). Trimming cost V 8 bases and J 4 bases; bases outside gene matches: 7.

The DNA of the CDR3 is TGTGCCAGCAGCTCCTTTGGTCCTAGCGGGACCGGGGAGCTGTTTTTT. The encoded protein is CASSSFGPSGTGELFF. The rearrangement links TRBV7-2 to TRBJ2-2, with 8 bases aligning to TRBD2. The CDR3 loop spans 16 amino acids. CDR1 and CDR2 (germline): SGHTA, FQGNSA. V lost 4 bases and J lost 5; bases outside the gene matches: 9. The full variable domain, with the rest looked up from reference TRBV7-2 and TRBJ2-2, is GAGVSQSPSNKVTEKGKDVELRCDPISGHTALYWYRQSLGQGLEFLIYFQGNSAPDKSGLPSDRFSAERTGGSVSTLTIQRTQQEDSAVYLCASSSFGPSGTGELFFGEGSRLTVL.

Here the CDR3 DNA reads TGTGCCAGTAGTATTCCTAGCGGAACGCAGTATTTT. Translating it yields CASSIPSGTQYF. This chain links TRBV19 with TRBJ2-3; 7 positions agree with TRBD2. This CDR3 is built from 12 residues. Germline CDR1 LNHDA, CDR2 SQIVND (reference sequence). V trimming: 3 bases; J trimming: 9 bases; junction bases outside the gene matches: 3.

The chain carries TRBV6-5 and TRBJ1-1; D ambiguous. Germline loops: CDR1 MNHEY, CDR2 SVGAGI. This CDR3 spans 11 amino acids. The V and J ends lost 5 bases and 2 bases respectively, with 3 bases between them. The CDR3 bases are TGTGCCAGCAGTCCTAACACTGAAGCTTTCTTT. Translating gives CASSPNTEAFF.

The J gene is TRBJ2-1, the V gene TRBV23-1; 14 nucleotides agree with TRBD2. TRBV23-1 has ORF status, its function being uncertain. The V and J ends lost 7 bases and 3 bases, in that order; junction bases with no gene match: 14. This CDR3 region has 19 residues. DNA for the CDR3: TGCGCCAGCACCCCCCCAAGGACTAGCGGGAGGAAATGCTACAATGAGCAGTTCTTC. Its protein is CASTPPRTSGRKCYNEQFF.

This clone was picked up one time. The chain joins TRBV29-1 to TRBJ1-2, with TRBD1 as a possible D gene (6 bases). Trimming left V 6 bases short and J 4 bases short, with 15 bases between. Germline V gene sequence: CDR1 SQVTM, CDR2 ANQGSEA. This CDR3 contains 13 residues. CDR3 in DNA: TGCAGCGTCCGGACAGAATCCTTCTATGGCTACACCTTC. It yields the protein CSVRTESFYGYTF.